This TCR beta chain was found in a study of shared T cell receptors in the human thymus. The germline CDR1 and CDR2 sequences are MDHEN and SYDVKM. The CDR3 covers 14 residues. V lost 6 bases, J lost 7 bases, and 19 bases lay in between. Repertoires were generated with immunoSEQ multiplex PCR, while TCRdb's copy carries only in-frame clones and drops some. The table includes 600,000 or so clones, over 75% detected once. The sample also formed part of further work on human thymus T cells. That report adds: Thymic material originated from resections removed in the course of corrective heart surgery. The related literature has documented a marked overlap of thymic repertoires among unrelated individuals.

This receptor was taken from a boy less than two years old with a congenital heart defect. Sequenced sample: thymocytes. The chain is built from TRBV28 and TRBJ2-7, with D possibly being TRBD1 (6 bases). The CDR3 nucleotides are TGTGCCAGCAGGTCATTTTCGGGACAACTGGAGCAGTACTTC. Amino acid sequence: CASRSFSGQLEQYF.